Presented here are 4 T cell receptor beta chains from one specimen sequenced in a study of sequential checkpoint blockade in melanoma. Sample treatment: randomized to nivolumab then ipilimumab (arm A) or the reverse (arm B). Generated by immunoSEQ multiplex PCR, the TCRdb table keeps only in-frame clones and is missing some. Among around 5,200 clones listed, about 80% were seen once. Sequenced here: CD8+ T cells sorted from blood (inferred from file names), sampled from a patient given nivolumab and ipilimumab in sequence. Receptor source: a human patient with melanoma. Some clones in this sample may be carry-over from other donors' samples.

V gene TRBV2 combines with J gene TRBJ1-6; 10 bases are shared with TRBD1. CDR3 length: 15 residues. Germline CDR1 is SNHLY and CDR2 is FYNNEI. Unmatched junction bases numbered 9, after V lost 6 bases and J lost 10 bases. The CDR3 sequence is CASSSGQGLKSPLHF. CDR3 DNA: TGTGCCAGCAGCTCGGGACAGGGGTTGAAATCACCCCTCCACTTT.

The CDR3 nucleotides read TGTGCCAGCAGCGCTAGACAGGGGATTAACTATGGCTACACCTTC. Translation: CASSARQGINYGYTF. The chain has TRBV9 and TRBJ1-2; 8 bases align to TRBD1. Trimming cost V 3 bases and J 1 base; bases outside gene matches: 5. The germline gives CDR1 SGDLS, CDR2 YYNGEE. The CDR3 has 15 amino acids.

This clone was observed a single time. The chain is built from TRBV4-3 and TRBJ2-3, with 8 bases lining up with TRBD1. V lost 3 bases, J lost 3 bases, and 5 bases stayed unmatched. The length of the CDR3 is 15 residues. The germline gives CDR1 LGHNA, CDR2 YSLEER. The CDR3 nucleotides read TGCGCCAGCAGCCAGTCCCGGGACAGGACAGATACGCAGTATTTT. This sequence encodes CASSQSRDRTDTQYF.

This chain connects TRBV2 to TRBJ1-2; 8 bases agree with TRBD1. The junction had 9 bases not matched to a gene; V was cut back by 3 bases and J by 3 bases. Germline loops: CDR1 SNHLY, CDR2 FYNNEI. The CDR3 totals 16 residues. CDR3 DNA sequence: TGTGCCAGCAGTGACCTGACAGGGGTAGGTGACTATGGCTACACCTTC. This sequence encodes CASSDLTGVGDYGYTF.